This T cell receptor (beta chain) appears in the sequencing data of a study of shared clonotypes between healthy human individuals. The CDR3 has 13 amino acids. CDR1 is MNHNY, CDR2 SVGAGI, per germline (reference sequence). The V end was cut by 5 bases, the J end by 2 bases, with 9 bases between. Of note for this clone: Antigen unknown.

Running of the assay took place at deep level. Each replicate PCR on the sorted subsets used approximately 200 ng DNA (around 30,000 T cell genomes). The data were produced by immunoSEQ multiplex PCR, yet TCRdb's version contains in-frame clones alone and is incomplete. This table has nearly 2 million clones, about 95% appearing once. The naive CD8 population came from CD45RO-negative cells selected for CCR7, without terminally differentiated effector memory CD45RA+ cells. General study results and limits: Of the naive CD4 clonotypes, roughly 5.2% were shared across several donors. Estimated richness values were generally larger in naive subsets than in memory subsets.

The clonotype was recovered from a man younger than 35 in good health. Sequenced input: naive CD8+ T cells sorted from blood. The chain joins TRBV6-6 to TRBJ1-1; maybe TRBD1 (5 bases). The CDR3 coding sequence is TGTGCCAGCAGTCACGGGGGAAACACTGAAGCTTTCTTT. Translation: CASSHGGNTEAFF.